A selection of T cell receptor beta chains follows, all from one sample in a study of shared clonotypes between healthy human individuals. The data were produced by immunoSEQ multiplex PCR, yet TCRdb's version contains in-frame clones alone and is incomplete. The sample holds around 2.1 million clones, approximately 95% seen once. The sequenced material came from naive CD4+ T cells sorted from blood. The receptors come from a young man in good health. Each CDR3 is given with its conserved first and last residue. D genes are given only for firm matches. Some rows mark clone size as missing; the rest say once, few, many or name a class of expanded clone.

CDR3,DNA,size,D,V,J
CASSLEAGGADTQYF,TGCGCCAGCAGCTTGGAGGCCGGGGGCGCAGATACGCAGTATTTT,-,-,TRBV5-1,TRBJ2-3
CSAIGNEQFF,TGCAGTGCCATTGGAAATGAGCAGTTCTTC,-,-,TRBV20-1,TRBJ2-1
CASSEWAATGGYTF,TGTGCCAGCAGTGAATGGGCAGCGACGGGTGGCTACACCTTC,once,-,TRBV6-1,TRBJ1-2
CASSYSRGQNTGELFF,TGTGCCAGCAGTTACTCGAGGGGACAAAACACCGGGGAGCTGTTTTTT,once,-,TRBV6-6,TRBJ2-2
CASSGTGFNEKLFF,TGTGCCAGCAGTGGGACAGGGTTTAATGAAAAACTGTTTTTT,once,TRBD1,TRBV25-1,TRBJ1-4
CASMRFNGQPQHF,TGCGCCAGCATGAGGTTTAATGGGCAGCCCCAGCATTTT,-,-,TRBV10-2,TRBJ1-5
CASSLLGDQPQHF,TGTGCCAGCAGCTTGTTGGGGGATCAGCCCCAGCATTTT,-,-,TRBV5-6,TRBJ1-5
CASSSSPGNTIYF,TGTGCCAGCAGTTCCTCCCCAGGAAACACCATATATTTT,-,-,TRBV28,TRBJ1-3
CASSLSFALGEQYF,TGTGCCAGCAGCTTGTCATTTGCGTTGGGCGAGCAGTACTTC,-,-,TRBV7-2,TRBJ2-7
CASSLIAGPYNEQFF,TGTGCCAGCAGCCTAATAGCGGGACCTTACAATGAGCAGTTCTTC,-,TRBD2,TRBV7-2,TRBJ2-1
CASSVDREEAFF,TGTGCCAGCAGCGTAGACAGGGAAGAAGCTTTCTTT,-,-,TRBV9,TRBJ1-1
CASSLDGGIQETQYF,TGTGCCAGCAGCTTAGATGGCGGGATCCAAGAGACCCAGTACTTC,-,-,TRBV7-2,TRBJ2-5
CASSVGTGGTLHRSPYF,TGTGCCAGCAGCGTAGGGACAGGGGGTACTCTTCATAGGTCGCCGTATTTT,-,TRBD1,TRBV9,TRBJ2-3
CAISESGSGGIQETQYF,TGTGCCATCAGTGAGTCAGGTAGCGGGGGGATCCAAGAGACCCAGTACTTC,-,TRBD2,TRBV10-3,TRBJ2-5
CASSLLAGGPSETQYF,TGCGCCAGCAGCTTGCTAGCGGGAGGGCCGAGTGAGACCCAGTACTTC,once,TRBD2,TRBV5-1,TRBJ2-5
CASSRRGEAYNEQFF,TGCGCCAGCAGCCGCCGGGGGGAGGCCTACAATGAGCAGTTCTTC,-,TRBD2,TRBV5-1,TRBJ2-1
CASSLTVNTEAFF,TGTGCCAGCAGCTTAACGGTGAACACTGAAGCTTTCTTT,-,-,TRBV7-9,TRBJ1-1
CASRLSQGCCGYTF,TGTGCAAGTCGCTTATCTCAGGGATGCTGTGGCTACACCTTC,-,-,TRBV12-2,TRBJ1-2
CASTPTSGPYNEQFF,TGTGCCAGCACCCCGACTAGCGGCCCCTACAATGAGCAGTTCTTC,-,TRBD2,TRBV6-1,TRBJ2-1
CASSLLGQGSADTQYF,TGTGCCAGCAGCTTGTTGGGACAGGGTAGCGCAGATACGCAGTATTTT,-,TRBD1,TRBV7-3,TRBJ2-3
CASRRQGPEQYF,TGTGCCAGCAGGCGACAGGGCCCCGAGCAGTACTTC,-,TRBD1,TRBV25-1,TRBJ2-7
CASSRGQGENMDTIYF,TGTGCCAGCAGCAGGGGCCAGGGGGAAAACATGGACACCATATATTTT,-,TRBD1,TRBV5-4,TRBJ1-3
CASSSLTGTFAEAFF,TGTGCCAGCAGTTCCCTGACAGGGACGTTCGCTGAAGCTTTCTTT,-,TRBD1,TRBV28,TRBJ1-1
CASSITSGLGSWTTDTQYF,TGTGCCAGCAGCATAACTAGCGGGCTAGGGTCTTGGACCACAGATACGCAGTATTTT,-,TRBD2,TRBV7-2,TRBJ2-3
CASSPREPNEKLFF,TGTGCCAGCAGCCCCCGGGAACCTAATGAAAAACTGTTTTTT,-,-,TRBV7-9,TRBJ1-4
CASSLAAVDTIYF,TGTGCCAGCAGCTTGGCCGCGGTAGACACCATATATTTT,-,-,TRBV5-6,TRBJ1-3
CASSPRPGNQPQHF,TGTGCCAGCAGCCCCCGGCCAGGAAATCAGCCCCAGCATTTT,-,-,TRBV16,TRBJ1-5
CASSMRQGNTGELFF,TGTGCCAGCAGCATGAGACAGGGCAACACCGGGGAGCTGTTTTTT,-,TRBD1,TRBV7-2,TRBJ2-2
CASSEWDRVADTQYF,TGCGCCAGCAGTGAGTGGGACAGGGTCGCAGATACGCAGTATTTT,-,TRBD1,TRBV10-2,TRBJ2-3
CAINAAGADTGELFF,TGTGCCATCAACGCCGCCGGGGCGGACACCGGGGAGCTGTTTTTT,once,-,TRBV10-3,TRBJ2-2
CATGTTYNEQFF,TGTGCCACCGGGACTACCTACAATGAGCAGTTCTTC,-,TRBD2,TRBV6-1,TRBJ2-1
CASSLPQTVIVANTGELFF,TGCGCCAGCAGCCTCCCCCAGACGGTCATCGTCGCGAACACCGGGGAGCTGTTTTTT,once,-,TRBV5-1,TRBJ2-2
CASSLGQGETQYF,TGTGCCAGCAGCTTGGGACAGGGAGAGACCCAGTACTTC,-,TRBD1,TRBV5-4,TRBJ2-5
CASSARDRETDTQYF,TGTGCCAGCAGCGCAAGGGACAGGGAGACAGATACGCAGTATTTT,-,TRBD1,TRBV9,TRBJ2-3
CASSHLGLNTDTQYF,TGCGCCAGCAGCCACCTGGGACTAAACACAGATACGCAGTATTTT,-,TRBD2,TRBV4-1,TRBJ2-3
CASSTARNTEAFF,TGTGCCAGCAGTACAGCAAGGAACACTGAAGCTTTCTTT,-,-,TRBV28,TRBJ1-1
CASTRTSGGLGEQFF,TGCGCCAGCACCCGGACTAGCGGCGGGTTGGGTGAGCAGTTCTTC,-,TRBD2,TRBV5-1,TRBJ2-1
CATSRDGGSYGYTF,TGTGCCACCAGCAGAGATGGGGGGAGCTATGGCTACACCTTC,-,-,TRBV15,TRBJ1-2
CAPWRHPYNSPLHF,TGTGCTCCGTGGAGACACCCCTATAATTCACCCCTCCACTTT,-,-,TRBV7-9,TRBJ1-6
CASSSGQVDSPLHF,TGCGCCAGCAGCTCGGGACAGGTTGATTCACCCCTCCACTTT,few,TRBD1,TRBV5-1,TRBJ1-6
CASSLLDRDHEAFF,TGTGCCAGCAGTTTATTGGACAGAGACCATGAAGCTTTCTTT,-,-,TRBV28,TRBJ1-1
CASSLGTGGRNEQFF,TGTGCCAGTAGTTTGGGGACAGGGGGGCGGAATGAGCAGTTCTTC,-,TRBD1,TRBV19,TRBJ2-1
CASSLMRGIDGDSYEQYF,TGTGCCAGCAGCTTGATGAGGGGGATAGACGGGGACTCCTACGAGCAGTACTTC,-,-,TRBV5-8,TRBJ2-7
CASSYSIERASTEAFF,TGTGCCAGCAGTTACTCGATTGAGAGGGCGAGCACTGAAGCTTTCTTT,-,-,TRBV6-6,TRBJ1-1
CASSLAVAQETQYF,TGCGCCAGCAGCTTGGCCGTAGCCCAAGAGACCCAGTACTTC,-,-,TRBV5-1,TRBJ2-5
CASSPDRGAMNTEAFF,TGTGCCAGCAGCCCGGACAGGGGAGCCATGAACACTGAAGCTTTCTTT,-,TRBD1,TRBV13,TRBJ1-1
CASSPRTGEDQPQHF,TGTGCCAGCAGTCCCCGGACAGGGGAAGATCAGCCCCAGCATTTT,-,TRBD1,TRBV2,TRBJ1-5
CASSLGGSSPYEQYF,TGTGCCAGCAGCTTGGGCGGGAGTAGCCCCTACGAGCAGTACTTC,-,TRBD2,TRBV5-4,TRBJ2-7
CASSSLRDVNYGYTF,TGCGCCAGCAGCTCCCTCCGGGACGTTAACTATGGCTACACCTTC,-,-,TRBV5-1,TRBJ1-2
CASSLTPNTEAFF,TGTGCCAGCAGCCTTACGCCGAACACTGAAGCTTTCTTT,-,-,TRBV6-5,TRBJ1-1
CAWSMSRTSGYTGELFF,TGTGCCTGGAGCATGTCCCGAACTAGCGGGTACACCGGGGAGCTGTTTTTT,-,TRBD2,TRBV30,TRBJ2-2
CAISASGLSDTQYF,TGTGCCATCAGTGCTTCCGGGTTGTCAGATACGCAGTATTTT,-,-,TRBV10-3,TRBJ2-3
CASSTHRGPNTEAFF,TGTGCCAGCAGCACCCACAGGGGACCAAACACTGAAGCTTTCTTT,-,TRBD1,TRBV7-2,TRBJ1-1